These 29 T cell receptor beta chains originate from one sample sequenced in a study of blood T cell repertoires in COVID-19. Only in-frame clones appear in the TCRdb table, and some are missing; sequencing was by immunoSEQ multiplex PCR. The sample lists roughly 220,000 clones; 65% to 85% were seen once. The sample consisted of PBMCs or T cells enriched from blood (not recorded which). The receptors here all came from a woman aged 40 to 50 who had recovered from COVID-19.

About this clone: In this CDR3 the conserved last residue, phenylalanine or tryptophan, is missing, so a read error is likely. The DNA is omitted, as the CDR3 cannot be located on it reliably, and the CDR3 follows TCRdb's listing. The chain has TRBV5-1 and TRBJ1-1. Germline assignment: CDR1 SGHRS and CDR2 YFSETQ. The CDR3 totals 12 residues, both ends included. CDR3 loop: CASSLGGEGGSY.

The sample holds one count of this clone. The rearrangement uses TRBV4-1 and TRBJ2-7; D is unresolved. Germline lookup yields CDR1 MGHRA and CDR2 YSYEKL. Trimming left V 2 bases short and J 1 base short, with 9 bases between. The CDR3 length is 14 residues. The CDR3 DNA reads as TGCGCCAGCAGCCAATCGCGAAATTCCTACGAGCAGTACTTC. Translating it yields CASSQSRNSYEQYF.

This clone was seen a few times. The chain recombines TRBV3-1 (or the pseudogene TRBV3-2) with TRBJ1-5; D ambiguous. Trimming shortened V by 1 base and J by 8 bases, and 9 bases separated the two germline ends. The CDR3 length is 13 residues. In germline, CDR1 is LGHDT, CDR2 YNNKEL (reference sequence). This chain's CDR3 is CASSQGGLKPQHF. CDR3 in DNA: TGTGCCAGCAGCCAAGGAGGGTTGAAGCCCCAGCATTTT.

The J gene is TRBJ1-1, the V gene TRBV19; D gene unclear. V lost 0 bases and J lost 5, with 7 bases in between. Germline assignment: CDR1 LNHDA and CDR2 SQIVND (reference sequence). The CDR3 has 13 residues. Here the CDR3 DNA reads TGTGCCAGTAGTATAGATCGGAGGACTGAAGCTTTCTTT. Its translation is CASSIDRRTEAFF.

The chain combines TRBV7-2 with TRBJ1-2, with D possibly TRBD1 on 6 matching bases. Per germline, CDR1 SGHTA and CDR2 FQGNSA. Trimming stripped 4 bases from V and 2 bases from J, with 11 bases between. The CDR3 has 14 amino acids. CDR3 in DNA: TGTGCCAGCAGCTACGGGGGGGGCAACTATGGCTACACCTTC. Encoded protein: CASSYGGGNYGYTF.

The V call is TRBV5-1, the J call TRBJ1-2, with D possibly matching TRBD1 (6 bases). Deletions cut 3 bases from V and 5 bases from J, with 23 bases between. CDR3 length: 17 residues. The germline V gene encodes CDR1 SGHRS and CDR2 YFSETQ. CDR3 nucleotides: TGCGCCAGCAGCTCCCAGTTGGGGGCCGGAGCTTTTTATGGCTACACCTTC. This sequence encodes CASSSQLGAGAFYGYTF.

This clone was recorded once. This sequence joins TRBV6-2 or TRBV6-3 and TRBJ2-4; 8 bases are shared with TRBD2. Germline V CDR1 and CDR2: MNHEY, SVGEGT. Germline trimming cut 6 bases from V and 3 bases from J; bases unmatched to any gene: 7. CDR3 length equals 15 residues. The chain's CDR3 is CASSGAGGGKNIQYF. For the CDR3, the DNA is TGTGCCAGCAGCGGGGCGGGAGGAGGCAAAAACATTCAGTACTTC.

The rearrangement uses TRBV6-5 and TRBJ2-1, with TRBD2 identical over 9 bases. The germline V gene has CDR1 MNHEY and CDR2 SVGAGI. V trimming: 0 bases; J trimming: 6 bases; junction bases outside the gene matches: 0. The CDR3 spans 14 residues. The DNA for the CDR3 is TGTGCCAGCAGTTACTCTAGCGGGGGCAATGAGCAGTTCTTC. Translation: CASSYSSGGNEQFF.

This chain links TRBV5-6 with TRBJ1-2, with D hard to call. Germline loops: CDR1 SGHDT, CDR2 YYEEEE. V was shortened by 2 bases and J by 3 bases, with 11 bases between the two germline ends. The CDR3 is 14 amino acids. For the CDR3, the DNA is TGTGCCAGCAGCTTATATAGATCTTACTATGGCTACACCTTC. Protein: CASSLYRSYYGYTF.

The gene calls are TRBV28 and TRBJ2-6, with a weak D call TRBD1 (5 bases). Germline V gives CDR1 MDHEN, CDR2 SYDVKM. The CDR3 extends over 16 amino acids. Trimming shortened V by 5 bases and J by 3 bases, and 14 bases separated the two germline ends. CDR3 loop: CASSVQGRGGANVLTF. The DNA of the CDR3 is TGTGCCAGCAGTGTCCAGGGAAGAGGTGGGGCCAACGTCCTGACTTTC.

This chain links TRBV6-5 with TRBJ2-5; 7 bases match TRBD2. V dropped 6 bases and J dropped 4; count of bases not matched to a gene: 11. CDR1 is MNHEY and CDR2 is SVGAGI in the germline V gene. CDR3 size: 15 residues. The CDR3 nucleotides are TGTGCCAGCAGGCGGTCTAGCGGACCTGGAGAGACCCAGTACTTC. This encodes CASRRSSGPGETQYF.

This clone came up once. The CDR3 sequence is CASSRQGSEKLFF. The DNA for the CDR3 is TGTGCCAGCAGCCGACAGGGGTCTGAAAAACTGTTTTTT. The J gene is TRBJ1-4, the V gene TRBV25-1, with 8 bases fitting TRBD1. The germline CDR1 and CDR2 sequences are MGHDK and SYGVNS. Trimming removed 6 bases from V and 7 bases from J; junction bases left unmatched: 4. This CDR3 contains 13 residues.

The CDR3 is CASSSGTGGLNTEAFF. The CDR3 region has the DNA TGTGCCAGCAGCTCCGGGACAGGGGGACTGAACACTGAAGCTTTCTTT. The chain has TRBV5-4 and TRBJ1-1; TRBD1 matches 11 bases. The germline V gene has CDR1 SGHNT and CDR2 YYREEE (reference sequence). J was trimmed by 0 bases and V by 3 bases; bases with no gene match: 4. This CDR3 has 16 residues.

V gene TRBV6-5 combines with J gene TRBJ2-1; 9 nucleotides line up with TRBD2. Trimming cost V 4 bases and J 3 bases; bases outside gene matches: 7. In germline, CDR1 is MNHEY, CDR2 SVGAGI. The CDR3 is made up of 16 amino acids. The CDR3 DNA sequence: TGTGCCAGCAGTTCGAGACTAGCGGATCGCTACAATGAGCAGTTCTTC. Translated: CASSSRLADRYNEQFF.

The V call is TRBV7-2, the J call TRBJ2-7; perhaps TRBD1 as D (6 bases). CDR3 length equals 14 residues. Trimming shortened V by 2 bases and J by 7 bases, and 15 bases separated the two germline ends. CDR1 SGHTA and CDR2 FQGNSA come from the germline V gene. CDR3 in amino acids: CASSLNTGTGEQYV. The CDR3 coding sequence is TGTGCCAGCAGCTTAAATACAGGGACGGGGGAGCAGTACGTC.

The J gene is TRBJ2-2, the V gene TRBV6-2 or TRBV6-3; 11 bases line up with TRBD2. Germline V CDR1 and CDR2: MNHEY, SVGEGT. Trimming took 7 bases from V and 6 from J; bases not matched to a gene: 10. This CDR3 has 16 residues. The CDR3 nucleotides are TGTGCCAGCACCCCCCCTAGCGGGAGGACCGCCGGGGAGCTGTTTTTT. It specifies CASTPPSGRTAGELFF.

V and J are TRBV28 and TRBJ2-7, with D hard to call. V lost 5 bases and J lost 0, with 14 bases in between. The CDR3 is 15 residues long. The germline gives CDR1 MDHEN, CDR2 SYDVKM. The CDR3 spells CASSAPISLSYEQYF. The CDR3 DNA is TGTGCCAGCAGTGCACCTATCTCACTCTCCTACGAGCAGTACTTC.

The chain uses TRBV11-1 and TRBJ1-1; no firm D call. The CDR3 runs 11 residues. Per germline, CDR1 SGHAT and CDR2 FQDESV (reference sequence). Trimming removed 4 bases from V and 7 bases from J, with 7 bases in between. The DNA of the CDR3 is TGTGCCAGCAGCTACGGGGATGAAGCTTTCTTT. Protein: CASSYGDEAFF.

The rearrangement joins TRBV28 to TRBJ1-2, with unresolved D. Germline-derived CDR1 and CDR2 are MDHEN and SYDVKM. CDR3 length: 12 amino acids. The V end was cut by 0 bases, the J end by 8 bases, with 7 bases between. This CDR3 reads CASSLWGEGYTF. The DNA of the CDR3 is TGTGCCAGCAGTTTATGGGGCGAGGGCTACACCTTC.

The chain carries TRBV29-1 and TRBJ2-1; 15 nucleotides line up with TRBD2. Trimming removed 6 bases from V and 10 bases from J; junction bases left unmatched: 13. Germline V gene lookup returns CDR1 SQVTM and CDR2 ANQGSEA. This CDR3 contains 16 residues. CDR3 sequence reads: CSVPRGLAGGETEQFF. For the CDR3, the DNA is TGCAGCGTGCCCAGGGGACTAGCGGGAGGTGAAACCGAGCAGTTCTTC.

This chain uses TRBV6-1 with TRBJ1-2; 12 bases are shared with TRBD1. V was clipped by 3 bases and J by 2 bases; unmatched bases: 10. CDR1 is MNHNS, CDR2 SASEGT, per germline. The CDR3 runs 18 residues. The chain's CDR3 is CASSERDRGRGYNYGYTF. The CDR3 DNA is TGTGCCAGCAGTGAGAGGGACAGGGGGCGCGGGTACAACTATGGCTACACCTTC.

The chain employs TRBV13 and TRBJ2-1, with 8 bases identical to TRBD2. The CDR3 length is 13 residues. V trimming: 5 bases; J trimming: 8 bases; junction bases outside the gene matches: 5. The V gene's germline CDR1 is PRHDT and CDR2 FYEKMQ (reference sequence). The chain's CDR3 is CASSEAGVDEQFF. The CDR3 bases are TGTGCCAGCAGCGAAGCGGGAGTGGATGAGCAGTTCTTC. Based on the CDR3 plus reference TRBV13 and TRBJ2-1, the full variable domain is AAGVIQSPRHLIKEKRETATLKCYPIPRHDTVYWYQQGPGQDPQFLISFYEKMQSDKGSIPDRFSAQQFSDYHSELNMSSLELGDSALYFCASSEAGVDEQFFGPGTRLTVL.

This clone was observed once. As DNA, the CDR3 is TGTGCCACCGCTAGCGGGAGAGGCGCCTACGAGCAGTACTTC. Its protein product is CATASGRGAYEQYF. V is TRBV10-3 and J is TRBJ2-7; 10 bases line up with TRBD2. Per germline, CDR1 ENHRY and CDR2 SYGVKD. With 10 bases clipped from V and 2 bases from J, the junction kept 8 bases outside the gene matches. This CDR3 is 14 amino acids long.

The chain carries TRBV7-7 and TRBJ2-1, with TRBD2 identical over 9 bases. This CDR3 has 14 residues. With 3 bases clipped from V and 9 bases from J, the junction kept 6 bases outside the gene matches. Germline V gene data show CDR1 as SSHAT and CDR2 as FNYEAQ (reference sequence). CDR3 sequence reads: CASSLTSGGSEQFF. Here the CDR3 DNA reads TGTGCCAGCAGCTTGACTAGCGGAGGGAGTGAGCAGTTCTTC.

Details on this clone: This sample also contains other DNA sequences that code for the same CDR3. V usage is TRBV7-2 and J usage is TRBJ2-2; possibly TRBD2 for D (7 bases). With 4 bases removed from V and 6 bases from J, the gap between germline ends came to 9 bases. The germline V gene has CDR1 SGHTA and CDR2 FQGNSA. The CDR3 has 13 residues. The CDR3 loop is CASSSRGPGELFF. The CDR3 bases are TGTGCCAGCAGCTCGCGGGGGCCCGGGGAGCTGTTTTTT.

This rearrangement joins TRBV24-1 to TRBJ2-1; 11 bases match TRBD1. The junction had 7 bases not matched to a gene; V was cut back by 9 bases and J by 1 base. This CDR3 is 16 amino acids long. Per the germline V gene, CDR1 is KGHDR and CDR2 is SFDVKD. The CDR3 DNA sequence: TGTGCCACCGCCCCCGGGACAGGGGGTTCCTACAATGAGCAGTTCTTC. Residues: CATAPGTGGSYNEQFF.

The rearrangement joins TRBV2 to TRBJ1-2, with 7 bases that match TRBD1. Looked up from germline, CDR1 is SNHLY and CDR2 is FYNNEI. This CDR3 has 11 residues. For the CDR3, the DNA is TGTGCTTCGACAGGGATCGTCGGCTACACCTTC. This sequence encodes CASTGIVGYTF. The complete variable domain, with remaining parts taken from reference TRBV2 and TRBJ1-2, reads EPEVTQTPSHQVTQMGQEVILRCVPISNHLYFYWYRQILGQKVEFLVSFYNNEISEKSEIFDDQFSVERPDGSNFTLKIRSTKLEDSAMYFCASTGIVGYTFGSGTRLTVV.

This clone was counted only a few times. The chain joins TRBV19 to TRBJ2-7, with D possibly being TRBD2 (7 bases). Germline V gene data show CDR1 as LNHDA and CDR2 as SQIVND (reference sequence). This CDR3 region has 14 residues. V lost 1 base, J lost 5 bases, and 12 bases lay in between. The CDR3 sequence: CASSIATGRDEQYF. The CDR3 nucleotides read TGTGCCAGTAGTATAGCAACAGGGAGGGACGAGCAGTACTTC.

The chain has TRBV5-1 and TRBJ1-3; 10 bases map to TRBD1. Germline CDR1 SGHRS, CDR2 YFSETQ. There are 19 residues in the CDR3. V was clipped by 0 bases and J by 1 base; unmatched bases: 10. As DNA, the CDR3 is TGCGCCAGCAGCTTGGCCGGCGGGACAGGGGTTCGATCTGGAAACACCATATATTTT. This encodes CASSLAGGTGVRSGNTIYF. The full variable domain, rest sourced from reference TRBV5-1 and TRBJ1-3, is KAGVTQTPRYLIKTRGQQVTLSCSPISGHRSVSWYQQTPGQGLQFLFEYFSETQRNKGNFPGRFSGRQFSNSRSEMNVSTLELGDSALYLCASSLAGGTGVRSGNTIYFGEGSWLTVV.